The 12 T cell receptor beta chains listed next were all sequenced from one sample in a study of beta chain features in type 1 diabetes. Investigators reverse transcribed all isolated RNA, so they sequenced expressed TCRB transcripts. TCRdb keeps only in-frame clones here, not all; method: immunoSEQ multiplex PCR. The sample lists about 350,000 clones, around 20% occurring once. Sequenced input: naive CD4+ T cells from blood. All receptors come from a woman aged 18 to 35 in good health.

This chain joins TRBV29-1 and TRBJ2-1, with D unclear. CDR1 and CDR2 (germline): SQVTM, ANQGSEA. The CDR3 spans 14 residues. The germline V and J ends were trimmed by 5 bases and 2 bases, with 13 bases remaining between them. This CDR3 reads CSVLDFSTYNEQFF. The CDR3 DNA reads TGCAGCGTTCTTGACTTCTCGACCTACAATGAGCAGTTCTTC.

The V call is TRBV7-2, the J call TRBJ1-2, with 12 bases fitting TRBD1. Germline CDR1 reads SGHTA; CDR2 reads FQGNSA. Germline trimming cut 5 bases from V and 6 bases from J; bases unmatched to any gene: 10. This CDR3 region has 16 residues. The CDR3 sequence is CASSPTRDRGPNGYTF. In DNA form, the CDR3 reads TGTGCCAGCAGCCCGACCCGGGACAGGGGGCCCAATGGCTACACCTTC.

The chain carries TRBV9 and TRBJ2-3, with 7 positions matching TRBD2. The ends lost 0 bases at V and 0 bases at J; junction bases unmatched: 4. The CDR3 extends over 16 amino acids. In germline, CDR1 is SGDLS, CDR2 YYNGEE. The CDR3 loop is CASSVGTSSSTDTQYF. The DNA for the CDR3 is TGTGCCAGCAGCGTAGGGACTAGTTCTAGCACAGATACGCAGTATTTT.

The chain joins TRBV27 to TRBJ2-3; perhaps TRBD2 as D (6 bases). The V end was cut by 4 bases, the J end by 6 bases, with 17 bases between. The germline V gene has CDR1 MNHEY and CDR2 SMNVEV (reference sequence). The CDR3 consists of 15 residues. The CDR3 DNA reads TGTGCCAGCAGTTCCGGGACTGCGAACCCCGATACGCAGTATTTT. Translated, it gives CASSSGTANPDTQYF.

There are many counts of this clone. Other nucleotide sequences in the sample specify the same CDR3. The gene calls are TRBV7-9 and TRBJ2-5; D not resolved. The length of the CDR3 is 11 residues. Trimming cost V 4 bases and J 2 bases, with 2 bases left between them. Germline CDR1 is SEHNR and CDR2 is FQNEAQ (reference sequence). The CDR3 DNA follows: TGTGCCAGCAGCTCACAAGAGACCCAGTACTTC. Translating it yields CASSSQETQYF.

This chain links TRBV18 with TRBJ1-1; D is ambiguous. V gave up 2 bases and J gave up 6 bases, with 4 bases separating them. Germline loops: CDR1 KGHSH, CDR2 LQKENI. The CDR3 has 11 amino acids. CDR3 region: CASSPRAEAFF. CDR3 bases: TGTGCCAGCTCACCAAGAGCTGAAGCTTTCTTT.

This clone has a handful of counts. The rearrangement uses TRBV4-1 and TRBJ2-3; TRBD2 might be the D (6 bases). Trimming stripped 4 bases from V and 8 bases from J, with 19 bases between. CDR1 and CDR2 from the germline V gene are MGHRA and YSYEKL. The CDR3 totals 15 residues. The CDR3 region is CASSPHDEAGGTQYF. CDR3 sequence (DNA): TGCGCCAGCAGCCCCCACGATGAAGCGGGCGGTACGCAGTATTTT.

This chain connects TRBV6-5 to TRBJ2-3; D remains unclear. The CDR3 has 13 amino acids. V was clipped by 5 bases and J by 2 bases, with 8 bases between them. CDR1 and CDR2 from the germline V gene are MNHEY and SVGAGI. In DNA, the CDR3 is TGTGCCAGCAGTATTTTATACACAGATACGCAGTATTTT. It specifies CASSILYTDTQYF.

V usage is TRBV7-9 and J usage is TRBJ2-3; TRBD2 aligns across 8 bases. This CDR3 region has 14 residues. Losses at the gene ends were 3 bases for V and 10 bases for J; bases not matched to a gene: 9. Per germline, CDR1 SEHNR and CDR2 FQNEAQ (reference sequence). In nucleotides, the CDR3 is TGTGCCAGCAGCTTGGGGACTAGTACCCAAGCGCAGTATTTT. Encoded protein: CASSLGTSTQAQYF.

This clone was counted only a few times. V and J are TRBV7-8 and TRBJ2-7; 10 nucleotides line up with TRBD1. Germline lookup yields CDR1 SGHVS and CDR2 FQNEAQ. CDR3 length equals 14 residues. Germline trimming cut 5 bases from V and 4 bases from J; bases unmatched to any gene: 5. The CDR3 DNA sequence: TGTGCCAGCAGCGTCCGGGACAGGGGATACGAGCAGTACTTC. This encodes CASSVRDRGYEQYF.

The V and J genes are TRBV9 and TRBJ2-1; TRBD2 agrees at 7 bases. There are 16 residues in the CDR3. Per the germline V gene, CDR1 is SGDLS and CDR2 is YYNGEE. Trimming took 4 bases from V and 0 from J; bases not matched to a gene: 7. This CDR3 is CASSPRPSGSYNEQFF. CDR3 nucleotide sequence: TGTGCCAGCAGCCCCCGACCTAGCGGCTCCTACAATGAGCAGTTCTTC.

The CDR3 loop reads CASSPRGSGSDSEQFF. CDR3 DNA sequence: TGTGCCAGCAGCCCGCGGGGTAGCGGGAGTGATAGTGAGCAGTTCTTC. The chain links TRBV5-4 to TRBJ2-1; 9 bases map to TRBD2. Germline values: CDR1 SGHNT, CDR2 YYREEE (reference sequence). V trimming: 4 bases; J trimming: 9 bases; junction bases outside the gene matches: 14. CDR3 length: 16 amino acids.